This T cell receptor beta chain stems from a study of shared clonotypes between healthy human individuals. About the study: CD4 naive cells filled three plates per donor, CD4 memory three, CD8 naive two and CD8 memory one.

The table came from immunoSEQ multiplex PCR; TCRdb's copy has only in-frame clones and leaves some out. This table holds about a million clones, over 75% found once. Per germline, CDR1 SGHNT and CDR2 YYREEE (reference sequence). This CDR3 is built from 13 residues. With 5 bases removed from V and 5 bases from J, the gap between germline ends came to 14 bases. Whole-study findings and limits: Tissue TCR repertoires likely differ from these blood-only repertoires.

This clone was found a few times. Its antigen is still unknown. The donor population consisted of healthy HIV-negative adults with no recent acute infections or vaccinations. Donors, without exception, were Caucasian adults residing in Nashville, Tennessee. The sample consisted of memory CD4+ T cells sorted from blood. As to subset: CD45RA-negative fraction. This TCR was recovered from a man younger than 30 in good health. This chain joins TRBV5-4 and TRBJ2-7, with unresolved D. CDR3: CASRPRSTHEQYF. In nucleotides, the CDR3 is TGTGCCAGCAGACCCCGGTCCACCCACGAGCAGTACTTC.